Included here is one T cell receptor (beta chain) sequence, with context. This clone was found a few times. Its antigen target is currently unknown. Base qualities are not at hand, and no much larger clone is one base apart. Deletion took 2 bases off V and 6 bases off J, with a span of 14 bases between the germline ends. Including cysteine and phenylalanine, the CDR3 has 13 amino acids. Only the CDR3 part of the read is kept: 39 bases, read in frame from the first base. Sequences GTSNPN (CDR1) and SVGIG (CDR2) are obtained from the germline V gene (reference sequence). Whole blood was collected in K2EDTA tubes by collaborating institutions according to the institutions' own protocols. For TCRbeta analysis, collaborators shipped samples as frozen whole blood, isolated PBMCs, or DNA extracted from either of those sample types. These data come from a study of blood T cell repertoires in COVID-19 (TCRdb year 2020). For context, the study as a whole: Collaborator samples came from the United States, Italy and Spain and covered acute and convalescent phases of COVID-19. The prospective study material was composed of cDNA or gDNA derived from T cells, B-cell-depleted T cells, or PBMCs. Deeply sampled blood TCRbeta repertoires from subjects exposed to, actively infected with, or recovered from COVID-19 were included in the dataset. The repertoires were released in a freely available public database intended as a resource for research on the immune response to SARS-CoV-2. Samples were obtained from the ongoing ImmuneRACE study (first 160 participants) and from about 1,300 subjects provided by 6 global collaborators. Sample metadata almost always included a de-identified subject ID, COVID-19 status, age in years and sex. Where available, HLA class I and class II types were obtained from metadata supplied by the sample provider rather than from assay-based typing.

What the authors observed across the whole study: Clinical and demographic metadata were provided uncurated, with the amount varying by source and participant.

TCRbeta CDR3 regions were amplified from genomic DNA by means of the immunoSEQ Assay, a bias-controlled multiplex PCR. As for the original processing: Nucleated cell counts per sample were estimated from amplification of reference gene primers within the assay. Sequence reads were collapsed and filtered to measure the absolute abundance of every unique TCRbeta CDR3 rearrangement. Productive Simpson clonality was computed per sample as the square root of Simpson's diversity index over productive rearrangements. The immuneACCESS repertoire file appears here via TCRdb, limited to in-frame rearrangements. These files lack a portion of the clones; in checked studies, under half of the deficit traces to unresolved V genes, and the cause of the others is not known. V and J calls and clone size come straight from that table; D and trimming were deduced from the DNA. This sample comprises a few hundred thousand clones, 80% to 85% of them detected only once. The ten largest clones represent around 5.4% of the sample.

The clonotype comes from a human donor in a cohort sampled during active COVID-19. The sequenced material came from peripheral blood. The chain couples TRBV30 to TRBJ2-7, with TRBD1 tentatively as D gene (6 bases match). The nucleotide sequence is given as TGTGCCTGGAGTAGGGGGTTAAGGGGCGAGCAGTACTTC. This sequence encodes CAWSRGLRGEQYF.